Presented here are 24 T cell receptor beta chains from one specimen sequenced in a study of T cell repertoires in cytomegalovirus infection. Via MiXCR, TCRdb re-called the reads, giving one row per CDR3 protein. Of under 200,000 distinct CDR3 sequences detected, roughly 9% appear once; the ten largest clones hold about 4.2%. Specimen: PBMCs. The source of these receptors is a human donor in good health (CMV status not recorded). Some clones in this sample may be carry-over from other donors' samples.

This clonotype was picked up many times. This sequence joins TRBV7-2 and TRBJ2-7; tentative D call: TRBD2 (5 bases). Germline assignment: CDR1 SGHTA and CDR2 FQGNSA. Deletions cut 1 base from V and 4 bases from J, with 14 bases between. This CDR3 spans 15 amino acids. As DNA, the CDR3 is TGTGCCAGCAGCTTAGGCGCGGGCCGGCAATACGAGCAGTACTTC. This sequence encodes CASSLGAGRQYEQYF. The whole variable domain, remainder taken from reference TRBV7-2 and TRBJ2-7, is GAGVSQSPSNKVTEKGKDVELRCDPISGHTALYWYRQSLGQGLEFLIYFQGNSAPDKSGLPSDRFSAERTGGSVSTLTIQRTQQEDSAVYLCASSLGAGRQYEQYFGPGTRLTVT.

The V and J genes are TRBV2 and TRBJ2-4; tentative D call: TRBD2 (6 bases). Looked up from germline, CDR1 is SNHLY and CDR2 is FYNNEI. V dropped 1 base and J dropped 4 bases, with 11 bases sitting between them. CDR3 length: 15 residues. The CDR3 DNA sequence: TGTGCCAGCAGTGAAGATAGCGGAGCAAAAAACATTCAGTACTTC. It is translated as CASSEDSGAKNIQYF.

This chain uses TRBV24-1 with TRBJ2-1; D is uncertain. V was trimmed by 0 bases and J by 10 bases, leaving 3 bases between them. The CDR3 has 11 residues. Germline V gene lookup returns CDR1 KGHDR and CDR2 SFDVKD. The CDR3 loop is CATSDLREQFF. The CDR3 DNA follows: TGTGCCACCAGTGATTTGAGGGAGCAGTTCTTC.

CDR3 sequence reads: CASRESGTPYEQYF. CDR3 coding DNA: TGTGCCAGCAGAGAGAGCGGGACGCCCTACGAGCAGTACTTC. The genes are TRBV28 and TRBJ2-7, with 7 bases fitting TRBD2. Germline CDR1 MDHEN, CDR2 SYDVKM. The CDR3 is made up of 14 amino acids. With 6 bases clipped from V and 2 bases from J, the junction kept 7 bases outside the gene matches.

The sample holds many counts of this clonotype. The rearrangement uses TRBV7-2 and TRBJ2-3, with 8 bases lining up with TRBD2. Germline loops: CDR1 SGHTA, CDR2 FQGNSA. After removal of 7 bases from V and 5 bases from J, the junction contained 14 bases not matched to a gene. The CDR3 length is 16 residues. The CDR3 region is CASTAATGLVRDTQYF. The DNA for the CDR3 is TGTGCCAGCACCGCGGCGACGGGACTAGTGAGAGATACGCAGTATTTT.

The CDR3 nucleotides are TGTGCCAGCAGTTTCCATCCCTGGGGGGGGACAGGGAAGGCTTTCTTT. Amino acid sequence: CASSFHPWGGTGKAFF. V gene TRBV27 combines with J gene TRBJ1-1; TRBD1 agrees at 9 bases. The V and J ends lost 3 bases and 11 bases, in that order; junction bases with no gene match: 16. The CDR3 is made up of 16 amino acids. The V gene's germline CDR1 is MNHEY and CDR2 SMNVEV (reference sequence).

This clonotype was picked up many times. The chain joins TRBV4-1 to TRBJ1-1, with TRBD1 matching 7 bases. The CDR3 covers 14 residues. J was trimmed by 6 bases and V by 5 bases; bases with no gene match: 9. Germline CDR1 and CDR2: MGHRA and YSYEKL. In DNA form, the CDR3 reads TGCGCCAGCAGCGCTCACTACAGGGGATCTGAAGCTTTCTTT. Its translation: CASSAHYRGSEAFF.

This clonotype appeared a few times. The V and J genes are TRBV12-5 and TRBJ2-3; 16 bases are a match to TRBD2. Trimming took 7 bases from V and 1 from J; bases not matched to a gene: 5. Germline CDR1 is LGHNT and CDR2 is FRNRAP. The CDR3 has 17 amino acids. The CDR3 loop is CASAPGTSGRGTDTQYF. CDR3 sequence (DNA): TGTGCTAGTGCCCCCGGGACTAGCGGGAGGGGCACAGATACGCAGTATTTT.

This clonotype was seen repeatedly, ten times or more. For the CDR3, the DNA is TGTGCCAGCAGCTCGTTTCCGGGACTGCAGTATTTT. Protein: CASSSFPGLQYF. The rearrangement links TRBV7-2 to TRBJ2-3; TRBD2 is a possible D gene (6 bases). Germline CDR1 and CDR2: SGHTA and FQGNSA. Trimming pared 4 bases from V and 11 bases from J, leaving 13 bases between. This CDR3 region has 12 residues.

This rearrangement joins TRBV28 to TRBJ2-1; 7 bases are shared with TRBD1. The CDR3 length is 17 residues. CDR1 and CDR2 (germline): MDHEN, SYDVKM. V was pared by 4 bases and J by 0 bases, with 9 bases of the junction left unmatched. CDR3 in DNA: TGTGCCAGCAGTTCGTTACAGGGGAGTAGCTCCTACAATGAGCAGTTCTTC. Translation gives CASSSLQGSSSYNEQFF.

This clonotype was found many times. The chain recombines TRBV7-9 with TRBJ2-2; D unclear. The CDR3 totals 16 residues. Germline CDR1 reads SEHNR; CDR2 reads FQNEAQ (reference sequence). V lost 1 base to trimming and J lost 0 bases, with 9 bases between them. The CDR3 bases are TGTGCCAGCAGCTTAGGACGTAACGCGAACACCGGGGAGCTGTTTTTT. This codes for CASSLGRNANTGELFF.

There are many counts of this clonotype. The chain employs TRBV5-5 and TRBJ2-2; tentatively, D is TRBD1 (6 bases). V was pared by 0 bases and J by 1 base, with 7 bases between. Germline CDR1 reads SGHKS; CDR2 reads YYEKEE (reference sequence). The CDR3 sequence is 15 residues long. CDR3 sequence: CASSLAQGNTGELFF. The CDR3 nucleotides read TGTGCCAGCAGCTTGGCACAGGGGAACACCGGGGAGCTGTTTTTT.

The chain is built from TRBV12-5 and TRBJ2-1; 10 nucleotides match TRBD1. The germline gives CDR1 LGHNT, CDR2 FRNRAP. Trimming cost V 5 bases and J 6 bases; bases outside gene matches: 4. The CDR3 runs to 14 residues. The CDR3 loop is CASGRTGGGNEQFF. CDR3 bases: TGTGCTAGTGGTAGGACAGGGGGAGGCAATGAGCAGTTCTTC.

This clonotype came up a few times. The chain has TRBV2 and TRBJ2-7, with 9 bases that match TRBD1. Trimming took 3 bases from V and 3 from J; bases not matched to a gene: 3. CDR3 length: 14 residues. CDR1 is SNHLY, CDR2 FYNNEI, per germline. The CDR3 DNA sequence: TGTGCCAGCAGTGAGACAGGGGGTGGCTACGAGCAGTACTTC. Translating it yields CASSETGGGYEQYF.

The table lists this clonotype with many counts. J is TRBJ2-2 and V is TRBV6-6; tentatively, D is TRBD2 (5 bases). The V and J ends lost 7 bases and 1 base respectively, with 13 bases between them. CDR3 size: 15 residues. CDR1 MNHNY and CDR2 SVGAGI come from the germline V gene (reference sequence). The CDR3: CASTTSRGNTGELFF. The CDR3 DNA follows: TGTGCCAGCACCACCTCTCGGGGGAACACCGGGGAGCTGTTTTTT.

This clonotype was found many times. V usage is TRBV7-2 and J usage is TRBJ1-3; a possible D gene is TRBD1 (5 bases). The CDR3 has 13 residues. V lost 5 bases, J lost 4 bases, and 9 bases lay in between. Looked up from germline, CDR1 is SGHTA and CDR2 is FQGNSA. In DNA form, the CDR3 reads TGTGCCAGCAGCACCGGGGACGGAAACACCATATATTTT. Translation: CASSTGDGNTIYF.

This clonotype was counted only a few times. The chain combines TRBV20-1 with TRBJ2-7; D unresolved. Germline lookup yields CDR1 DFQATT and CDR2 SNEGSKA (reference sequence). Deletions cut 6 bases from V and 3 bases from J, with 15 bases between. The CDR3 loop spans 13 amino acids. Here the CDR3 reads CSAPDRTSYEQYF. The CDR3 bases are TGCAGTGCCCCAGACCGCACCAGCTACGAGCAGTACTTC.

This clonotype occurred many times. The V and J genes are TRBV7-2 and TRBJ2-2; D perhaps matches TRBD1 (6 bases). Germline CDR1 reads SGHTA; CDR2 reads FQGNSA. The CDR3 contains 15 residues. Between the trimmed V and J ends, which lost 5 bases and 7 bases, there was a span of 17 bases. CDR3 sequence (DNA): TGTGCCAGCAGCATGCGCAGGGGTTCTATCGGGGAGCTGTTTTTT. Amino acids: CASSMRRGSIGELFF.

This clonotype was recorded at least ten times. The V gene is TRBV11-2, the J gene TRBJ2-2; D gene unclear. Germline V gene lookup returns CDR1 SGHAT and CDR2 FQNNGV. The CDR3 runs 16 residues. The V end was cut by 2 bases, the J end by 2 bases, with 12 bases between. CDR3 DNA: TGTGCCAGCAGCTTATTTTCACAGATAAACACCGGGGAGCTGTTTTTT. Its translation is CASSLFSQINTGELFF.

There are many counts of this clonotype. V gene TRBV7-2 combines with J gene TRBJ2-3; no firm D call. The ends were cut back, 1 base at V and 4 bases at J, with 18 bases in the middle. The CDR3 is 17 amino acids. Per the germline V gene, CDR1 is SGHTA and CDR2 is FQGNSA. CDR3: CASSLEAAAASSDTQYF. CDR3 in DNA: TGTGCCAGCAGCTTAGAGGCGGCGGCAGCGTCCTCAGATACGCAGTATTTT.

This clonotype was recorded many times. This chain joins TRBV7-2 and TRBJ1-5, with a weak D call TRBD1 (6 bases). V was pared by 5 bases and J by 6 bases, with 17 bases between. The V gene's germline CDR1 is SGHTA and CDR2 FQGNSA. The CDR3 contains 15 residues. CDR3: CASSPTGQRSQPQHF. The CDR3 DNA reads TGTGCCAGCAGCCCCACAGGGCAGCGGAGTCAGCCCCAGCATTTT.

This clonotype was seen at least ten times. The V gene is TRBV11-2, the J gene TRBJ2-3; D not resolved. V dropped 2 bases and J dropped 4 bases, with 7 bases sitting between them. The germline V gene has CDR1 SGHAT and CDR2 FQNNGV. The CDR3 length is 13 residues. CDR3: CASSLPNADTQYF. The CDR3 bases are TGTGCCAGCAGCTTACCAAACGCAGATACGCAGTATTTT.

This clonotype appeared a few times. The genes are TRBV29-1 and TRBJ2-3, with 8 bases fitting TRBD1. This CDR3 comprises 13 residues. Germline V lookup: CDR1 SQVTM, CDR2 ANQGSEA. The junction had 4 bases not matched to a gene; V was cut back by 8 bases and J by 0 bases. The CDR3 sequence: CSIDRGSTDTQYF. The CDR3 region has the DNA TGCAGCATCGACAGGGGAAGCACAGATACGCAGTATTTT.

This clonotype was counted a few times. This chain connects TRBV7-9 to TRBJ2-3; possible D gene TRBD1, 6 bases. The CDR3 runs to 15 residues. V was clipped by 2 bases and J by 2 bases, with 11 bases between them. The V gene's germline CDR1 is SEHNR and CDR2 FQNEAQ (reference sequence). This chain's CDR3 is CASSLRGSHTDTQYF. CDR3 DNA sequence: TGTGCCAGCAGCTTAAGGGGGAGTCACACAGATACGCAGTATTTT. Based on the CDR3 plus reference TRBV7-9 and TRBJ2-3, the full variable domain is DTGVSQNPRHKITKRGQNVTFRCDPISEHNRLYWYRQTLGQGPEFLTYFQNEAQLEKSRLLSDRFSAERPKGSFSTLEIQRTEQGDSAMYLCASSLRGSHTDTQYFGPGTRLTVL.